This TCR beta chain derives from a study of T cells in Graves' hyperthyroidism and ophthalmopathy. Study-level points and caveats: Blood also contained most expanded thyroid clonotypes above 0.001. A model built on 13 V-J features separated ophthalmopathy from stable hyperthyroidism.

On this clonotype itself: Its antigen is unknown. The germline gene is not matched at one end of the junction; a read error may be the cause.

Amplification yielded TCR beta CDR3 regions, with RNA transcripts as the source. Carried out on the TCR CDR3, a first-round RT-PCR used the HTBI primer set. MiXCR was run by TCRdb on the multiplex PCR reads, yielding one entry per CDR3 protein. Of around 600,000 distinct CDR3 sequences listed, about a sixth are singletons. Not enrolled were patients with uncontrolled infection, other autoimmune disease, pregnancy or lactation. The CDR3 runs 14 residues. The germline gives CDR1 SGHVS, CDR2 FQNEAQ. This clonotype originated in a woman aged 30 to 39 with Graves' hyperthyroidism. V gene TRBV7-8 combines with J gene TRBJ1-1; no reliable D call. Specimen: blood. CDR3 in DNA: TGTGCCAACAGCTTAGTGGGGAAGAACACTGAAGCTTTCTTT. The encoded protein is CANSLVGKNTEAFF.